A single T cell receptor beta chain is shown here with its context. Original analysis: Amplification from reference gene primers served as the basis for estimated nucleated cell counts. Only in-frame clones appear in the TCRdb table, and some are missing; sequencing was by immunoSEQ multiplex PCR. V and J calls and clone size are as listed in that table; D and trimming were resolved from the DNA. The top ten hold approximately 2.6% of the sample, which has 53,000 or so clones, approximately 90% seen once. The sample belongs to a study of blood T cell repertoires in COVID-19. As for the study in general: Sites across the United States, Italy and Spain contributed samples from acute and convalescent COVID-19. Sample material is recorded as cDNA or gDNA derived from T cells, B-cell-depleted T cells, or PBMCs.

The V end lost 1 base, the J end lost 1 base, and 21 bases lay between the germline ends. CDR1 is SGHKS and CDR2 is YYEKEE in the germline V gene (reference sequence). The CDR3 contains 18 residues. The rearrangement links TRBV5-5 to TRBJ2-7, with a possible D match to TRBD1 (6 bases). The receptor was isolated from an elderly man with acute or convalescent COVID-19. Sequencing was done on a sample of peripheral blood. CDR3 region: CASSLNFGTGIVSYEQYF. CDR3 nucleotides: TGTGCCAGCAGCTTGAATTTCGGTACAGGGATAGTATCCTACGAGCAGTACTTC.